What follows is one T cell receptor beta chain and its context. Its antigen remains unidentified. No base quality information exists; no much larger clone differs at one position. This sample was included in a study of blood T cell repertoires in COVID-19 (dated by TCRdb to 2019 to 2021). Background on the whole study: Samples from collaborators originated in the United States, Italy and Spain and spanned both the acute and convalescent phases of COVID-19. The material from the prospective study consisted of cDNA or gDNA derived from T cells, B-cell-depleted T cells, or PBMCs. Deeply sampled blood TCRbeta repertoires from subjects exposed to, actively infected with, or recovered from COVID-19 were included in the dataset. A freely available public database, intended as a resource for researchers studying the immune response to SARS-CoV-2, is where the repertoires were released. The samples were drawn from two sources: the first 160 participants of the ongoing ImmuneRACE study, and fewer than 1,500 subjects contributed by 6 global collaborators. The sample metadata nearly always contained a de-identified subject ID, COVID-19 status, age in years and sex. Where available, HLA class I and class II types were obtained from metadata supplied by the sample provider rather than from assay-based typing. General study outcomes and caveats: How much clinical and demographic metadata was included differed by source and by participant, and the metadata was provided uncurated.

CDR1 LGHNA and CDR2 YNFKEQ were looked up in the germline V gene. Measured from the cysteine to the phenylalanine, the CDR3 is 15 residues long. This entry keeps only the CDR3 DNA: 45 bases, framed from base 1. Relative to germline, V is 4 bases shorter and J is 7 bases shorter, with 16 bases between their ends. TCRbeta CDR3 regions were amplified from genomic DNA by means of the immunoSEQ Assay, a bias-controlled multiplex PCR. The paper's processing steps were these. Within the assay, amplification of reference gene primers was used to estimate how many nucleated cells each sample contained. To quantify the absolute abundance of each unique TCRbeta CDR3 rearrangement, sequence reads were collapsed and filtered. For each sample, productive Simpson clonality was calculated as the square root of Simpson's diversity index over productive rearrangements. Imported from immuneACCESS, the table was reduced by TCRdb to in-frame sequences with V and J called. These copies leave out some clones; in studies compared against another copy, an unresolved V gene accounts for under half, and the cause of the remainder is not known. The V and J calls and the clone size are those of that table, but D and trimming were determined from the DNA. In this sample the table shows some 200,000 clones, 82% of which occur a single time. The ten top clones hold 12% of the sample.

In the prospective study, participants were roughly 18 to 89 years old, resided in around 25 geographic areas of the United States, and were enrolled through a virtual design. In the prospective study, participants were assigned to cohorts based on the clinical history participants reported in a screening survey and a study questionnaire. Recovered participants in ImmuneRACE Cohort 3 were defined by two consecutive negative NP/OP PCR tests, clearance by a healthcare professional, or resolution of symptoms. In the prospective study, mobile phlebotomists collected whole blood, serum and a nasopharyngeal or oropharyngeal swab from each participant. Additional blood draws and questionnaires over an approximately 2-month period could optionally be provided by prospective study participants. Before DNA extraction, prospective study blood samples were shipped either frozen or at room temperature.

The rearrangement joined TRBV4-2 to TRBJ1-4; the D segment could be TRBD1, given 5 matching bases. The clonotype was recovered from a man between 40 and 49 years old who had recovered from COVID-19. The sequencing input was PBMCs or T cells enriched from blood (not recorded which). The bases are TGTGCCAGCAGCCTCACGAAGGGGTGGGGTGAAAAACTGTTTTTT. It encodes CASSLTKGWGEKLFF.